The 3 T cell receptor beta chains listed next were all sequenced from one sample in a study of OX40 agonist ivuxolimab in advanced cancers. Measured with immunoSEQ multiplex PCR; TCRdb has only the in-frame clones, and not every one. Among more than 70,000 clones, 80% to 90% were seen once, and the ten largest hold about 2%. The material was CD4+ or CD8+ T cells sorted from blood, obtained in a trial of the OX40 agonist ivuxolimab. Source of these receptors: an adult with an advanced solid tumor such as melanoma, head and neck, liver or kidney cancer.

The gene calls are TRBV27 and TRBJ1-5; tentatively, D is TRBD1 (5 bases). Trimming shortened V by 4 bases and J by 3 bases, and 13 bases separated the two germline ends. The CDR3 is 15 residues long. Germline CDR1 MNHEY, CDR2 SMNVEV (reference sequence). The CDR3, as DNA: TGTGCCAGCAGTTGGGGGGGAGCGGCCAATCAGCCCCAGCATTTT. Translated: CASSWGGAANQPQHF.

The chain employs TRBV10-3 and TRBJ1-1, with D maybe TRBD1 (5 bases). Germline assignment: CDR1 ENHRY and CDR2 SYGVKD. Trimming removed 10 bases at V and 6 bases at J, with 18 bases between. The CDR3 runs to 13 residues. CDR3 nucleotide sequence: TGTGCCACCCAGCCGGGACTTATGGCTGAAGCTTTCTTT. Translated: CATQPGLMAEAFF.

The gene calls are TRBV7-2 and TRBJ2-1; 7 nucleotides agree with TRBD2. This CDR3 is 15 amino acids long. The V gene end was trimmed by 5 bases and the J gene end by 3 bases; junction bases not matched to a gene: 7. Germline V gives CDR1 SGHTA, CDR2 FQGNSA. As DNA, the CDR3 is TGTGCCAGCAGCGCGACTAGCCTTATCTACAATGAGCAGTTCTTC. It translates to CASSATSLIYNEQFF.